This T cell receptor (beta chain) was profiled in a study of long-term antiretroviral therapy in people with HIV (dated by TCRdb to 2022 to 2024). Study-wide context: The earliest samples were collected about a decade before the 2015 WHO recommendation for immediate ART, when ART was typically delayed until CD4 counts fell. A retrospective serial study tested whether changes in peripheral blood TRB repertoire composition and diversity were associated with ART initiation and durable HIV suppression. The cohort contributed over 150 cryopreserved PBMC samples from 25 to 35 adults with confirmed HIV infection, collected serially over a mean of about 6 years (range 1-12). Of the approximately 30 participants with HIV, approximately twelve were female. No cross-contamination during QIAcube processing was shown when test extractions of a monoclonal T-cell line were performed alongside a few dozen polyclonal samples. The full study reports these points: A significant increase in TRB diversity was found to be associated with ART initiation, although TRB diversity was observed to remain significantly below that of transplant donor controls even after long-term ART. Because cell numbers in pre-ART samples were limited, unsorted PBMC were profiled instead of sorted CD4+ and CD8+ T cells. Since PBMC availability was limited, sequencing covered only the TCR beta chain, with no alpha chain pairing. At every time point, the repertoire was dominated by expanded TRB clones first identified before ART initiation, although this dominance fluctuated and, in many PLHIV, declined after ART. Inferences about post-ART repertoire changes are limited because no data were available on ART adherence, viral resistance or therapy changes. Narrower CDR3 length ranges were observed in HIV repertoires than in controls, and an antigen-experienced repertoire with only a slight naive shift after ART was suggested by the network structure. The samples span the years 2004 to 2017, and the ART regimens used may be less effective than current regimens.

Inclusion was restricted to participants for whom at least one PBMC sample before ART initiation and at least two post-ART samples were available. All participants with HIV were treated in the United States of America. Before DNA extraction, cryopreserved samples of 1-10 million PBMC were thawed and then washed. At the time of the earliest PBMC sample, participants with HIV were aged between roughly 20 and 55 years. PBMC samples were contributed by each participant from 1-4 timepoints before ART initiation and 2-8 timepoints after ART initiation, with a median of 7 samples. Serial HIV viral load, CD4+ T-cell count, ART history and demographic data were obtained for every participant. A Qiagen kit on a QIAcube was used to extract genomic DNA from unsorted PBMC, with samples processed in batches of 12. The immunoSEQ hsTCRB v3.0 assay was used at survey level resolution to sequence the TRB variable region. The target sequencing depth for TRB was 40,000-50,000 T-cell genomes per sample. An Illumina MiSeq with a v3 150-cycle kit was used to sequence the pooled TRB libraries. Turning to the authors' computational methods: Repertoire analysis was performed in R inside a reproducible Nextflow workflow that covered QC, data transformation and analysis. Custom analyses were implemented in LymphoSeq2, an R package for AIRR-Seq data exploration. Several samples that yielded fewer than 5000 total TRB sequences were excluded, so that fewer than 250 HIV repertoires were analyzed. Among the roughly 190 retained HIV repertoires, some 59 were collected before ART initiation and around 130 after ART initiation. Each repertoire was downsampled to 5000 TRB nucleotide sequences, and summary statistics were averaged across 100 downsampling iterations. The analysis kept only TRB sequences whose CDR3 regions were at least seven amino acids long. Diversity was measured with a Shannon entropy-derived clonality score and the Gini coefficient. In the repertoire networks, any two of the top 5000 CDR3 amino acid sequences were linked whenever the two sequences differed by an edit distance of one. For TRB CDR3 amino acid sequences, GLIPH2 was used to predict antigen specificity groups and MHC restriction. CDR3 amino acid sequences were matched against VDJdb and McPAS-TCR to flag known CMV, EBV, HIV or tissue antigen associations. Pre-ART, post-ART and control groups were compared with Wilcoxon signed-rank tests and Holm-Bonferroni correction. TCRdb obtained this table from immuneACCESS and retained in-frame rearrangements with V and J assigned. These tables miss some clones; where compared with another copy, unresolved V genes account for less than half of the shortfall, and the remainder is unexplained. V and J calls and clone size are those listed in that table; D and trimming were worked out from the DNA. This sample holds approximately 15,000 clones; 88% were observed only once. The ten largest clones add up to less than 15% of the sample.

To note about this clone: Its antigen specificity is not known. Per-base quality was not reported, and no clone a single base away is much larger than it.

V was cut back by 1 base and J by 1 base, leaving a gap of 17 bases between them. The CDR3 has 18 amino acids, counting the end cysteine and phenylalanine. Kept here is only the CDR3 DNA, which spans 54 bases and is read in frame from base 1. CDR1 and CDR2 are read off the germline V gene as LGHNA and YNFKEQ. This specimen consisted of unsorted PBMCs, obtained 6.9 years after starting antiretroviral therapy. The clonotype originates from a man aged 50 to 60 with HIV. The rearrangement joined TRBV4-2 to TRBJ1-5, with the D segment identity uncertain. CDR3 loop: CASSQVMFADGSNQPQHF. The nucleotides read TGTGCCAGCAGCCAAGTGATGTTCGCGGACGGGAGCAATCAGCCCCAGCATTTT.